A single sample is the source of the 18 T cell receptor beta chains below, sequenced in a study of blood T cell repertoires in COVID-19. Assay: immunoSEQ multiplex PCR; the TCRdb copy retains only in-frame clones and omits some. The sample yields 90,000 to 120,000 clones, about nine tenths seen once. The sequencing sample was made of peripheral blood. These receptors were obtained from a human donor in a cohort sampled during active COVID-19.

The J gene is TRBJ1-2, the V gene TRBV28; 7 bases align to TRBD1. The CDR3 spans 16 residues. V gave up 5 bases and J gave up 0 bases; unmatched junction bases: 9. Germline V gives CDR1 MDHEN, CDR2 SYDVKM. In nucleotides, the CDR3 is TGTGCCAGCAGTCCGCCGACAGGGCATTCTAACTATGGCTACACCTTC. Amino acids: CASSPPTGHSNYGYTF.

V usage is TRBV6-2 or TRBV6-3 and J usage is TRBJ2-3; 7 nucleotides match TRBD2. The CDR3 loop spans 12 amino acids. J lost 7 bases, V lost 4 bases, and 2 bases had no gene match. The germline V gene encodes CDR1 MNHEY and CDR2 SVGEGT. CDR3 nucleotide sequence: TGTGCCAGCAGTTTGGGACTACATACGCAGTATTTT. Translated, it gives CASSLGLHTQYF.

The gene calls are TRBV18 and TRBJ1-5; D is unclear. Trimming removed 2 bases at V and 0 bases at J, with 11 bases between. Germline V gene lookup returns CDR1 KGHSH and CDR2 LQKENI. The CDR3 length is 16 residues. The CDR3 nucleotides are TGTGCCAGCTCACCAGTGGGCACAGATAGCAATCAGCCCCAGCATTTT. Protein product: CASSPVGTDSNQPQHF.

The V call is TRBV12-3 or TRBV12-4, the J call TRBJ2-5; no firm D call. This CDR3 region has 12 residues. Trimming stripped 3 bases from V and 5 bases from J, with 7 bases between. CDR3 amino acids: CASSFRVETQYF. The CDR3 region has the DNA TGTGCCAGCAGTTTTAGAGTGGAGACCCAGTACTTC.

The chain joins TRBV19 to TRBJ2-1; TRBD2 aligns across 12 bases. The CDR3 has 15 amino acids. Germline lookup yields CDR1 LNHDA and CDR2 SQIVND (reference sequence). The J segment lost 9 bases and the V segment lost 6 bases, leaving 9 bases of the junction unmatched. The CDR3 DNA is TGTGCCAGTAGGGGACTGACTAGCGGGAGCGGTGAGCAGTTCTTC. It yields the protein CASRGLTSGSGEQFF.

The chain combines TRBV25-1 with TRBJ1-2, with TRBD1 as a possible D gene (5 bases). Germline assignment: CDR1 MGHDK and CDR2 SYGVNS. This CDR3 spans 13 amino acids. Trimming cost V 2 bases and J 7 bases, with 11 bases left between them. The CDR3, as DNA: TGTGCCAGCAGTGAACAGGGTCAGGGTGGCTACACCTTC. Encoded protein: CASSEQGQGGYTF.

The count of this clone is one. The V gene is TRBV6-5, the J gene TRBJ2-7, with D maybe TRBD2 (5 bases). The length of the CDR3 is 14 residues. Germline V gene sequence: CDR1 MNHEY, CDR2 SVGAGI. The V end lost 6 bases, the J end lost 6 bases, and 18 bases lay between the germline ends. The CDR3 nucleotides read TGTGCCAGCAGAGCTAATGGAGGCTTAGGCGAGCAGTACTTC. It translates to CASRANGGLGEQYF.

The chain is built from TRBV2 and TRBJ2-7, with D possibly TRBD1 on 5 matching bases. Trimming stripped 3 bases from V and 5 bases from J, with 14 bases between. The CDR3 covers 14 residues. Germline V gene lookup returns CDR1 SNHLY and CDR2 FYNNEI. CDR3 amino acids: CASSERRQLDEQYF. The CDR3 DNA sequence: TGTGCCAGCAGTGAGCGCCGACAGTTGGACGAGCAGTACTTC. The full variable domain, completed using reference TRBV2 and TRBJ2-7, is EPEVTQTPSHQVTQMGQEVILRCVPISNHLYFYWYRQILGQKVEFLVSFYNNEISEKSEIFDDQFSVERPDGSNFTLKIRSTKLEDSAMYFCASSERRQLDEQYFGPGTRLTVT.

The V gene is TRBV29-1, the J gene TRBJ1-3, with 8 positions matching TRBD1. The length of the CDR3 is 15 residues. Trimming took 1 base from V and 0 from J; bases not matched to a gene: 2. Germline CDR1 reads SQVTM; CDR2 reads ANQGSEA. The CDR3 nucleotides are TGCAGCGTTGAAGGGGACAGGCACTCTGGAAACACCATATATTTT. Translation gives CSVEGDRHSGNTIYF.

V and J are TRBV27 and TRBJ2-7, with 9 bases identical to TRBD2. The CDR3 is 14 residues long. CDR1 is MNHEY and CDR2 is SMNVEV in the germline V gene (reference sequence). The V segment lost 5 bases and the J segment 5 bases; nucleotides outside the gene matches: 7. The CDR3 protein is CASSPGGRAHEQYF. The CDR3 bases are TGTGCCAGCAGTCCGGGCGGGAGGGCCCACGAGCAGTACTTC.

V is TRBV19 and J is TRBJ1-4, with D perhaps matching TRBD1 (6 bases). This CDR3 region has 16 residues. V was shortened by 7 bases and J by 6 bases, with 21 bases between the two germline ends. Looked up from germline, CDR1 is LNHDA and CDR2 is SQIVND (reference sequence). CDR3 sequence reads: CASNDRAGTSYEKLFF. The CDR3 coding sequence is TGTGCCAGTAACGATAGGGCCGGGACATCTTATGAAAAACTGTTTTTT.

This rearrangement joins TRBV5-1 to TRBJ2-5; 14 nucleotides match TRBD2. The CDR3 totals 16 residues. J gave up 2 bases and V 3 bases, and 3 bases lay outside the gene matches. Germline CDR1 SGHRS, CDR2 YFSETQ. The CDR3, as DNA: TGCGCCAGCAGCTCCGGACTAGCGGGGGGACAAGAGACCCAGTACTTC. Translation: CASSSGLAGGQETQYF.

This clone was seen only once. The rearrangement links TRBV2 to TRBJ2-4; perhaps TRBD2 as D (6 bases). From germline, CDR1 is SNHLY and CDR2 FYNNEI. This CDR3 has 16 amino acids. V lost 6 bases to trimming and J lost 0 bases, with 15 bases between them. DNA for the CDR3: TGTGCCAGCAGCGTTAAGGGACTGAGAGCCAAAAACATTCAGTACTTC. Amino acid sequence: CASSVKGLRAKNIQYF.

This chain joins TRBV19 and TRBJ2-7; D perhaps matches TRBD2 (6 bases). Trimming left V 4 bases short and J 2 bases short, with 15 bases between. This CDR3 contains 15 residues. Germline CDR1 LNHDA, CDR2 SQIVND (reference sequence). This CDR3 reads CASSKTGEGTYEQYF. CDR3 sequence (DNA): TGTGCCAGTAGTAAGACGGGAGAGGGGACCTACGAGCAGTACTTC.

The chain links TRBV6-6 to TRBJ1-2, with 9 nucleotides matching TRBD1. The germline CDR1 and CDR2 sequences are MNHNY and SVGAGI (reference sequence). CDR3 size: 14 residues. J lost 1 base, V lost 7 bases, and 4 bases had no gene match. The CDR3 loop is CASTGQGRNYGYTF. The DNA of the CDR3 is TGTGCCAGCACCGGACAGGGGCGTAACTATGGCTACACCTTC.

The rearrangement uses TRBV5-1 and TRBJ2-7; possibly TRBD1 for D (5 bases). CDR3 size: 15 residues. Germline V gene lookup returns CDR1 SGHRS and CDR2 YFSETQ. V lost 6 bases, J lost 2 bases, and 18 bases lay in between. The CDR3: CASTLGFGAPYEQYF. The DNA of the CDR3 is TGCGCCAGCACGCTTGGGTTTGGGGCCCCCTACGAGCAGTACTTC. Using reference TRBV5-1 and TRBJ2-7 for the parts outside the CDR3, the full variable domain is KAGVTQTPRYLIKTRGQQVTLSCSPISGHRSVSWYQQTPGQGLQFLFEYFSETQRNKGNFPGRFSGRQFSNSRSEMNVSTLELGDSALYLCASTLGFGAPYEQYFGPGTRLTVT.

The chain employs TRBV21-1 and TRBJ2-3; the DNA was not used to check the table's D call, TRBD1. TRBV21-1 is annotated as a pseudogene. The CDR3 is 13 residues long. CDR3 residues: CASSKDGRGTQYF. The CDR3 DNA reads as TGTGCCAGCAGCAAAGATGGCAGGGGCACGCAGTATTTT.

The chain is built from TRBV19 and TRBJ2-2; weak D call: TRBD1 (5 bases). V lost 7 bases, J lost 5 bases, and 8 bases lay in between. Looked up from germline, CDR1 is LNHDA and CDR2 is SQIVND (reference sequence). This CDR3 spans 12 amino acids. For the CDR3, the DNA is TGTGCCAGTACAGGGCAAACCGGGGAGCTGTTTTTT. Its translation: CASTGQTGELFF.